Described below is a single T cell receptor (beta chain) sequence and its context. The table came from immunoSEQ multiplex PCR; TCRdb's copy has only in-frame clones and leaves some out. In the table there are about 250,000 clones, 90% to 95% of which are singletons. There are 16 residues in the CDR3. Germline-derived CDR1 and CDR2 are SGHTS and YDEGEE. V trimming: 1 base; J trimming: 1 base; junction bases outside the gene matches: 6. Enrolled through a virtual design, the participants were between 18 and 89 years of age and came from fewer than 30 US areas. Two negative PCRs, clearance, or symptom resolution characterized the recovered Cohort 3 donors. The sample originates from a study of blood T cell repertoires in COVID-19. Study information: The United States, Italy and Spain were the sources of the acute and convalescent COVID-19 samples.

The V gene is TRBV5-8, the J gene TRBJ2-3, with 7 bases that match TRBD2. This sequence originates from a woman between 18 and 29 years old who had recovered from COVID-19. The source material was PBMCs or T cells enriched from blood (not recorded which). CDR3 nucleotide sequence: TGTGCCAGCAGCTTGTCTTTGCTAGCGGGCACAGATACGCAGTATTTT. It specifies CASSLSLLAGTDTQYF. Full variable domain (missing parts from reference TRBV5-8 and TRBJ2-3): EAGVTQSPTHLIKTRGQQATLRCSPISGHTSVYWYQQALGLGLQFLLWYDEGEERNRGNFPPRFSGRQFPNYSSELNVNALELEDSALYLCASSLSLLAGTDTQYFGPGTRLTVL.